Below are 10 T cell receptor beta chains sequenced from a single sample in a study of T cells in Graves' hyperthyroidism and ophthalmopathy. Authors of the study amplified TCR beta CDR3 regions from RNA transcripts. Carried out on the TCR CDR3, a first-round RT-PCR used the HTBI primer set. In TCRdb, the multiplex PCR reads were re-called with MiXCR into one record per CDR3 protein. The table lists 100,000 to 130,000 distinct CDR3 sequences, approximately 15% of them singletons. Sequenced input: blood. These receptors all come from a woman in her 50s with Graves' hyperthyroidism.

This clonotype was observed a few times. This may arise from a read error, as a much more abundant clone is one base away. The chain is built from TRBV7-2 and TRBJ2-5; tentative D call: TRBD2 (6 bases). Trimming took 5 bases from V and 3 from J, leaving 16 bases between them. CDR1 and CDR2 from the germline V gene are SGHTA and FQGNSA. CDR3 size: 15 residues. The CDR3 DNA reads TGTGCCAGCAGCCTCCGTTGGGAGGCCGAAGAGACCCAGTACTTC. Encoded protein: CASSLRWEAEETQYF. The full variable domain, in which reference TRBV7-2 and TRBJ2-5 provide the parts outside the CDR3, is GAGVSQSPSNKVTEKGKDVELRCDPISGHTALYWYRQSLGQGLEFLIYFQGNSAPDKSGLPSDRFSAERTGGSVSTLTIQRTQQEDSAVYLCASSLRWEAEETQYFGPGTRLLVL.

This clonotype occurred a few times. V is TRBV5-6 and J is TRBJ2-5, with D possibly TRBD1 on 6 matching bases. CDR1 and CDR2 from the germline V gene are SGHDT and YYEEEE. This CDR3 has 14 residues. V lost 0 bases and J 4 bases, leaving 10 bases between the germline ends. The CDR3 DNA follows: TGTGCCAGCAGCTTGGACAGGGTGACAGAGACCCAGTACTTC. Amino acid sequence: CASSLDRVTETQYF.

This clonotype was picked up a small number of times. The CDR3 DNA follows: TGTGCCACCAGCAGAGGGCAAGAGACCCAGTACTTC. Its translation: CATSRGQETQYF. The chain recombines TRBV15 with TRBJ2-5, with D unclear. V gave up 1 base and J gave up 2 bases, with 2 bases separating them. CDR3 length equals 12 residues. The germline V gene encodes CDR1 LNHNV and CDR2 YYDKDF (reference sequence).

This clonotype was observed many times. V gene TRBV9 combines with J gene TRBJ2-2, with 7 bases lining up with TRBD1. Trimming removed 3 bases from V and 3 bases from J; junction bases left unmatched: 5. CDR1 and CDR2 from the germline V gene are SGDLS and YYNGEE. The CDR3 runs 15 residues. CDR3 residues: CASSAEQGYTGELFF. CDR3 coding DNA: TGTGCCAGCAGCGCGGAACAGGGGTACACCGGGGAGCTGTTTTTT.

The chain carries TRBV6-2 or TRBV6-3 and TRBJ2-1, with 13 bases that match TRBD2. The ends lost 8 bases at V and 4 bases at J; junction bases unmatched: 8. Germline V gene sequence: CDR1 MNHEY, CDR2 SVGEGT. This CDR3 has 16 amino acids. The chain's CDR3 is CASGRTSGSQYNEQFF. CDR3 bases: TGTGCCAGCGGCAGGACTAGCGGGAGTCAGTACAATGAGCAGTTCTTC.

The J gene is TRBJ2-4, the V gene TRBV20-1; no reliable D call. The CDR3 spans 13 residues. Germline V gene lookup returns CDR1 DFQATT and CDR2 SNEGSKA (reference sequence). V was shortened by 1 base and J by 3 bases, with 7 bases between the two germline ends. The CDR3 here is CSARGGDKNIQYF. DNA for the CDR3: TGCAGTGCTAGAGGGGGTGACAAAAACATTCAGTACTTC.

The V gene is TRBV5-1, the J gene TRBJ2-7; D perhaps matches TRBD2 (6 bases). This CDR3 comprises 17 residues. Germline loops: CDR1 SGHRS, CDR2 YFSETQ. V gave up 0 bases and J gave up 0 bases, with 16 bases separating them. CDR3 nucleotide sequence: TGCGCCAGCAGCTTGGGGGATAGCGGCAACTACTCCTACGAGCAGTACGTC. Residues: CASSLGDSGNYSYEQYV.

This clonotype was found many times. The chain is built from TRBV12-3 or TRBV12-4 and TRBJ2-3; possibly TRBD1 or TRBD2 for D (5 bases each). The length of the CDR3 is 15 residues. V lost 2 bases, J lost 0 bases, and 9 bases lay in between. This chain's CDR3 is CASSLRGPSTDTQYF. In DNA form, the CDR3 reads TGTGCCAGCAGTTTAAGGGGACCTAGCACAGATACGCAGTATTTT.

This clonotype was counted ten times or more. This chain connects TRBV15 to TRBJ1-2, with 11 bases identical to TRBD1. After removal of 2 bases from V and 8 bases from J, the junction contained 10 bases not matched to a gene. Per the germline V gene, CDR1 is LNHNV and CDR2 is YYDKDF (reference sequence). The CDR3 has 16 amino acids. CDR3 sequence (DNA): TGTGCCACCAGCAGAAATTTTGGACAGGGGGCTGGGGGCTACACCTTC. This sequence encodes CATSRNFGQGAGGYTF.

This clonotype was seen ten or more times. The V and J genes are TRBV15 and TRBJ2-3; 7 nucleotides match TRBD2. V gave up 8 bases and J gave up 3 bases; unmatched junction bases: 11. The germline CDR1 and CDR2 sequences are LNHNV and YYDKDF (reference sequence). The CDR3 sequence is 15 residues long. DNA of the CDR3: TGTGCCACCTCGTCGGCGGGAGAAAGTACAGATACGCAGTATTTT. Translation gives CATSSAGESTDTQYF.